A selection of T cell receptor beta chains follows, all from one sample in a study of T cell responses to AZD1222 COVID-19 vaccine. Sequencing was performed with immunoSEQ multiplex PCR; in TCRdb, only in-frame clones are kept and a portion is missing. This sample has approximately 190,000 clones, with approximately 91% found just once. This specimen was peripheral blood, taken on day 0 of AZD1222 vaccination. These receptors were taken from an adult in good health. The CDR3 runs from the conserved cysteine through the conserved F or W. Fields, in order: D gene, clone size, V gene, J gene, CDR3 DNA, CDR3 protein. A D gene is named only where the DNA matches it firmly. Size tells how often a clone was seen (once, few, many) or the class of an expanded clone, and some rows leave it out.

d_gene: NA
abundance: NA
v_gene: TRBV3-1/TRBV3-2
j_gene: TRBJ1-5
CDR3nt: TGTGCCAGCAATGAGACAGCCTATAGCAATCAGCCCCAGCATTTT
CDR3aa: CASNETAYSNQPQHF

d_gene: NA
abundance: NA
v_gene: TRBV5-5
j_gene: TRBJ1-3
CDR3nt: TGTGCCAGCAGCTTGGGACCCTGGGGGTACTCTGGAAACACCATATATTTT
CDR3aa: CASSLGPWGYSGNTIYF

d_gene: NA
abundance: NA
v_gene: TRBV15
j_gene: TRBJ1-2
CDR3nt: TGTGCCACCAGCAAAGCAGAGGACTATGGCTACACCTTC
CDR3aa: CATSKAEDYGYTF

d_gene: NA
abundance: NA
v_gene: TRBV19
j_gene: TRBJ1-6
CDR3nt: TGTGCCAGTAGTATAGACCTGGACAAGGAAGGGGATTCACCCCTCCACTTT
CDR3aa: CASSIDLDKEGDSPLHF

d_gene: NA
abundance: NA
v_gene: TRBV5-4
j_gene: TRBJ2-3
CDR3nt: TGTGCCAGCAGCCCAAGGGAACGCCCAACAGATACGCAGTATTTT
CDR3aa: CASSPRERPTDTQYF

d_gene: TRBD1
abundance: many
v_gene: TRBV11-2
j_gene: TRBJ1-5
CDR3nt: TGTGCCAGCAGCGTAGGGGGCTTTAGCAATCAGCCCCAGCATTTT
CDR3aa: CASSVGGFSNQPQHF

d_gene: NA
abundance: once
v_gene: TRBV3-1/TRBV3-2
j_gene: TRBJ2-6
CDR3nt: TGTGCCAGCAGCCGCTCCCCTCACTCTGGGGCCAACGTCCTGACTTTC
CDR3aa: CASSRSPHSGANVLTF

d_gene: NA
abundance: NA
v_gene: TRBV5-1
j_gene: TRBJ2-4
CDR3nt: TGCGCCAGCAGCTTGAGTCGCGAGATAGGGGGCATTCAGTACTTC
CDR3aa: CASSLSREIGGIQYF

d_gene: TRBD2
abundance: NA
v_gene: TRBV9
j_gene: TRBJ2-1
CDR3nt: TGTGCCAGCGGCCCTAGCGGGAGGGCCGAAAATGAGCAGTTCTTC
CDR3aa: CASGPSGRAENEQFF

d_gene: NA
abundance: NA
v_gene: TRBV7-3
j_gene: TRBJ1-6
CDR3nt: TGTGCCAGCAGCTTAACAGACAATTCACCCCTCCACTTT
CDR3aa: CASSLTDNSPLHF

d_gene: NA
abundance: NA
v_gene: TRBV5-1
j_gene: TRBJ2-7
CDR3nt: TGCGCCAGCAGCTTTGACGACGAGCAGTACTTC
CDR3aa: CASSFDDEQYF

d_gene: NA
abundance: NA
v_gene: TRBV18
j_gene: TRBJ1-1
CDR3nt: TGTGCCAGCTCACCGCCGACTAACACTGAAGCTTTCTTT
CDR3aa: CASSPPTNTEAFF

d_gene: NA
abundance: NA
v_gene: TRBV28
j_gene: TRBJ1-1
CDR3nt: TGTGCCAGCAGAAATACGGACAGAAAGAACACTGAAGCTTTCTTT
CDR3aa: CASRNTDRKNTEAFF

d_gene: NA
abundance: NA
v_gene: TRBV19
j_gene: TRBJ1-2
CDR3nt: TGTGCCAGTATCTCCTGGGACATCTATGGCTACACCTTC
CDR3aa: CASISWDIYGYTF

d_gene: TRBD2
abundance: NA
v_gene: TRBV10-3
j_gene: TRBJ2-1
CDR3nt: TGTGCCATCAGCTGGACTAGCGGGGCCTACAATGAGCAGTTCTTC
CDR3aa: CAISWTSGAYNEQFF

d_gene: TRBD1
abundance: NA
v_gene: TRBV6-4
j_gene: TRBJ1-5
CDR3nt: TGTGCCAGCAGTGAGGGTTCAGGGGGCGGGCAGCCCCAGCATTTT
CDR3aa: CASSEGSGGGQPQHF

d_gene: NA
abundance: NA
v_gene: TRBV10-3
j_gene: TRBJ1-2
CDR3nt: TGTGCCATCAGTGAAGTTGTAGGCTATGGCTACACCTTC
CDR3aa: CAISEVVGYGYTF

d_gene: NA
abundance: NA
v_gene: TRBV4-2
j_gene: TRBJ1-1
CDR3nt: TGTGCCAGCAGCCAAGTCGGCGGGGACTTGAACACTGAAGCTTTCTTT
CDR3aa: CASSQVGGDLNTEAFF

d_gene: NA
abundance: NA
v_gene: TRBV6-6
j_gene: TRBJ1-3
CDR3nt: TGTGCCAGCAGTTACCAGGGATCCCCTGGAAACACCATATATTTT
CDR3aa: CASSYQGSPGNTIYF

d_gene: TRBD1
abundance: NA
v_gene: TRBV6-2/TRBV6-3
j_gene: TRBJ1-2
CDR3nt: TGTGCCAGCAGTCCAATGGGACAGGTCTATGGCTACACCTTC
CDR3aa: CASSPMGQVYGYTF

d_gene: NA
abundance: NA
v_gene: TRBV7-7
j_gene: TRBJ2-3
CDR3nt: TGTGCCAGCAGCTCTCAGGGCACGACAGATACGCAGTATTTT
CDR3aa: CASSSQGTTDTQYF

d_gene: NA
abundance: NA
v_gene: TRBV5-4
j_gene: TRBJ1-2
CDR3nt: TGTGCCAGCAGTCGAGACAGCTATGGCTACACCTTC
CDR3aa: CASSRDSYGYTF

d_gene: TRBD1
abundance: NA
v_gene: TRBV7-3
j_gene: TRBJ2-1
CDR3nt: TGTGCCAGCAGCTTCTCGGGACAGGGGGCGAGTGAGCAGTTCTTC
CDR3aa: CASSFSGQGASEQFF

d_gene: NA
abundance: NA
v_gene: TRBV7-3
j_gene: TRBJ2-7
CDR3nt: TGTGCCAGCAGCGGGTCTAGCTCCCTGTCCGAGCAGTACTTC
CDR3aa: CASSGSSSLSEQYF

d_gene: NA
abundance: NA
v_gene: TRBV3-1/TRBV3-2
j_gene: TRBJ2-7
CDR3nt: TGTGCCAGCAGCCAACCAGGGAGCGACGAGCAGTACTTC
CDR3aa: CASSQPGSDEQYF

d_gene: TRBD1
abundance: once
v_gene: TRBV4-3
j_gene: TRBJ1-4
CDR3nt: TGCGCCAGCAGCCAAACAGGGGGTTATGAAAAACTGTTTTTT
CDR3aa: CASSQTGGYEKLFF

d_gene: TRBD2
abundance: NA
v_gene: TRBV5-4
j_gene: TRBJ2-5
CDR3nt: TGTGCCAGCAGCTTGGCTAGCGGCCAAGAGACCCAGTACTTC
CDR3aa: CASSLASGQETQYF

d_gene: TRBD1
abundance: NA
v_gene: TRBV28
j_gene: TRBJ2-2
CDR3nt: TGTGCCAGCAGTTTAAATTGGGACAGACCGAACACCGGGGAGCTGTTTTTT
CDR3aa: CASSLNWDRPNTGELFF

d_gene: TRBD2
abundance: NA
v_gene: TRBV11-3
j_gene: TRBJ2-2
CDR3nt: TGTGCCAGCAGTTCGCGGGAGGTTACCGGGGAGCTGTTTTTT
CDR3aa: CASSSREVTGELFF

d_gene: NA
abundance: once
v_gene: TRBV29-1
j_gene: TRBJ2-7
CDR3nt: TGCAGCGTGGATCGGCAAAACCCTCCTAGCGAGCAGTACTTC
CDR3aa: CSVDRQNPPSEQYF

d_gene: NA
abundance: NA
v_gene: TRBV7-9
j_gene: TRBJ1-1
CDR3nt: TGTGCCAGCAGCTTAGCAAGCCTCTTGAACACTGAAGCTTTCTTT
CDR3aa: CASSLASLLNTEAFF

d_gene: TRBD2
abundance: NA
v_gene: TRBV27
j_gene: TRBJ2-1
CDR3nt: TGTGCCAGCATACCTAGCGGGACCCTCTCCTACAATGAGCAGTTCTTC
CDR3aa: CASIPSGTLSYNEQFF

d_gene: NA
abundance: NA
v_gene: TRBV9
j_gene: TRBJ1-3
CDR3nt: TGTGCCAGCAGCGTAGGAAGGGCCTCTGGAAACACCATATATTTT
CDR3aa: CASSVGRASGNTIYF

d_gene: NA
abundance: NA
v_gene: TRBV27
j_gene: TRBJ1-5
CDR3nt: TGTGCCAGCAGTTTAGGCATACATAGCAATCAGCCCCAGCATTTT
CDR3aa: CASSLGIHSNQPQHF

d_gene: NA
abundance: NA
v_gene: TRBV29-1
j_gene: TRBJ1-1
CDR3nt: TGCAGCGTTGTAGAGGACACCATGAACACTGAAGCTTTCTTT
CDR3aa: CSVVEDTMNTEAFF

d_gene: NA
abundance: NA
v_gene: TRBV29-1
j_gene: TRBJ1-5
CDR3nt: TGCAGCGTAATGGGCAGGGAGAATCAGCCCCAGCATTTT
CDR3aa: CSVMGRENQPQHF

d_gene: NA
abundance: NA
v_gene: TRBV29-1
j_gene: TRBJ2-7
CDR3nt: TGCAGCGTTGGTACAGCAGCCTACGAGCAGTACTTC
CDR3aa: CSVGTAAYEQYF

d_gene: NA
abundance: NA
v_gene: TRBV6-2/TRBV6-3
j_gene: TRBJ1-2
CDR3nt: TGTGCCAGCAGTTATAAGCAGGGATCGGTTGGCTACACCTTC
CDR3aa: CASSYKQGSVGYTF

d_gene: NA
abundance: few
v_gene: TRBV6-5
j_gene: TRBJ1-2
CDR3nt: TGTGCCAGCACCCCGCTAGGGTTCTATGGCTACACCTTC
CDR3aa: CASTPLGFYGYTF

d_gene: NA
abundance: NA
v_gene: TRBV29-1
j_gene: TRBJ2-2
CDR3nt: TGCAGCGTCGTTCCGGACAGGAACACCGGGGAGCTGTTTTTT
CDR3aa: CSVVPDRNTGELFF

d_gene: TRBD2
abundance: NA
v_gene: TRBV7-8
j_gene: TRBJ2-3
CDR3nt: TGTGCCAGCAGTCTCTGGGCTAGCGGGGGGGCCCCCGCGTCCGATACGCAGTATTTT
CDR3aa: CASSLWASGGAPASDTQYF

d_gene: NA
abundance: NA
v_gene: TRBV19
j_gene: TRBJ2-3
CDR3nt: TGTGCCAGTCGGTGGGGGGGCCGACTGGATACGCAGTATTTT
CDR3aa: CASRWGGRLDTQYF

d_gene: NA
abundance: NA
v_gene: TRBV6-5
j_gene: TRBJ1-2
CDR3nt: TGTGCCAGCAGTTCCCGGACAGCGACCAGCTATGGCTACACCTTC
CDR3aa: CASSSRTATSYGYTF

d_gene: NA
abundance: once
v_gene: TRBV7-8
j_gene: TRBJ1-1
CDR3nt: TGTGCCAGCAGCCACAGGTTTGAAGCTTTCTTT
CDR3aa: CASSHRFEAFF

d_gene: NA
abundance: NA
v_gene: TRBV19
j_gene: TRBJ2-6
CDR3nt: TGTGCCAGTAGTGAGTCCTCTGGGGCCAACGTCCTGACTTTC
CDR3aa: CASSESSGANVLTF

d_gene: NA
abundance: NA
v_gene: TRBV3-1/TRBV3-2
j_gene: TRBJ1-1
CDR3nt: TGTGCCAGCAGCCAGATTGGTGGTACTGAAGCTTTCTTT
CDR3aa: CASSQIGGTEAFF

d_gene: NA
abundance: NA
v_gene: TRBV6-5
j_gene: TRBJ2-7
CDR3nt: TGTGCCAGCAGTTACCGCGGACAGTCCGGGCAGTACTTC
CDR3aa: CASSYRGQSGQYF

d_gene: TRBD1
abundance: NA
v_gene: TRBV28
j_gene: TRBJ2-3
CDR3nt: TGTGCCAGCAGCGGGGCCGGGACAGAGAGCACAGATACGCAGTATTTT
CDR3aa: CASSGAGTESTDTQYF

d_gene: NA
abundance: NA
v_gene: TRBV27
j_gene: TRBJ1-4
CDR3nt: TGTGCCAGCAGTTCACACCCAATCTCGAATGAAAAACTGTTTTTT
CDR3aa: CASSSHPISNEKLFF